The 22 T cell receptor beta chains below were found in one sample sequenced in a study of cytomegalovirus exposure and HLA in healthy donors. Amplification used 60 Vbeta primers and 13 Jbeta primers. TCRdb's copy holds only in-frame clones and misses some; the assay was immunoSEQ multiplex PCR. Among under 300,000 clones listed, approximately 80% were seen once. The sequenced sample consisted of PBMCs. These receptors all come from a woman aged 55 to 70 in good health and CMV-seropositive.

The rearrangement joins TRBV30 to TRBJ2-7; the D is unclear. CDR1 and CDR2 from the germline V gene are GTSNPN and SVGIG (reference sequence). The CDR3 length is 11 residues. V was pared by 1 base and J by 9 bases, with 10 bases between. In DNA, the CDR3 is TGTGCCTGGAGTGCTAGGTTAGGGCAGTACTTC. Translating it yields CAWSARLGQYF. Combining the CDR3 with reference TRBV30 and TRBJ2-7 gives the whole variable domain SQTIHQWPATLVQPVGSPLSLECTVEGTSNPNLYWYRQAAGRGLQLLFYSVGIGQISSEVPQNLSASRPQDRQFILSSKKLLLSDSGFYLCAWSARLGQYFGPGTRLTVT.

The rearrangement links TRBV4-1 to TRBJ2-5, with D possibly matching TRBD2 (5 bases). The J call is doubtful: the DNA matches TRBJ2-7 better. The CDR3 is 14 residues long. The germline V gene has CDR1 MGHRA and CDR2 YSYEKL. The CDR3 coding sequence is TGCGCCAGCAGCCCCCTTCTAGCCTCCTACGAGCAGTACTTC. Translation gives CASSPLLASYEQYF.

The J gene is TRBJ2-1, the V gene TRBV7-3; maybe TRBD2 (5 bases). The CDR3 length is 16 residues. The V gene's germline CDR1 is SGHTA and CDR2 FQGTGA. V was pared by 1 base and J by 8 bases, with 18 bases between. The CDR3 loop is CASSLRSTKSGYEQFF. The CDR3 region has the DNA TGTGCCAGCAGCTTAAGGTCGACTAAATCCGGGTATGAGCAGTTCTTC.

V and J are TRBV4-2 and TRBJ2-5, with 8 positions matching TRBD2. The DNA end lines up better with TRBJ2-7; the J call may be wrong. Germline V gene sequence: CDR1 LGHNA, CDR2 YNFKEQ. The CDR3 totals 15 residues. The DNA for the CDR3 is TGTGCCAGCAGCCAAGGGACTAGCAGGGTCTACGAGCAGTACTTC. Its protein product is CASSQGTSRVYEQYF.

V gene TRBV7-3 combines with J gene TRBJ2-7; D not certain. The CDR3 consists of 13 residues. Germline CDR1 SGHTA, CDR2 FQGTGA. V lost 2 bases and J lost 2, with 7 bases in between. CDR3 DNA sequence: TGTGCCAGCAGCTTAGACAAGGCCTACGAGCAGTACTTC. This translates into CASSLDKAYEQYF.

The chain is built from TRBV2 and TRBJ2-3; 7 bases align to TRBD2. V trimming: 8 bases; J trimming: 4 bases; junction bases outside the gene matches: 9. The CDR3 extends over 14 amino acids. The V gene's germline CDR1 is SNHLY and CDR2 FYNNEI. CDR3 protein: CASVLGGVADTQYF. The CDR3 DNA sequence: TGTGCCAGCGTGTTGGGGGGGGTTGCAGATACGCAGTATTTT.

The chain combines TRBV4-1 with TRBJ2-5, with D maybe TRBD2 (5 bases). Germline CDR1 is MGHRA and CDR2 is YSYEKL. The germline V and J ends were trimmed by 0 bases and 7 bases, with 12 bases remaining between them. The CDR3 loop spans 14 amino acids. DNA of the CDR3: TGCGCCAGCAGCCAAGATCGGGGTAGCGTGACCCAGTACTTC. This translates into CASSQDRGSVTQYF.

The chain joins TRBV11-2 to TRBJ2-7; weak D call: TRBD1 (6 bases). Per the germline V gene, CDR1 is SGHAT and CDR2 is FQNNGV. V was cut by 6 bases and J by 1 base, with 16 bases left in between. This CDR3 contains 15 residues. CDR3 residues: CASRGHRDKSYEQYF. The CDR3 nucleotides read TGTGCCAGCAGGGGGCACCGGGACAAATCCTACGAGCAGTACTTC. The entire variable domain, with the rest obtained from reference TRBV11-2 and TRBJ2-7, is as follows: EAGVAQSPRYKIIEKRQSVAFWCNPISGHATLYWYQQILGQGPKLLIQFQNNGVVDDSQLPKDRFSAERLKGVDSTLKIQPAKLEDSAVYLCASRGHRDKSYEQYFGPGTRLTVT.

The rearrangement uses TRBV6-1 and TRBJ2-5; 9 bases are shared with TRBD1. This CDR3 region has 14 residues. Unmatched junction bases numbered 5, after V lost 5 bases and J lost 4 bases. CDR1 is MNHNS, CDR2 SASEGT, per germline. This CDR3 reads CASSNRGRIETQYF. CDR3 bases: TGTGCCAGCAGTAACAGGGGGCGAATAGAGACCCAGTACTTC.

This chain connects TRBV4-1 to TRBJ1-2, with D perhaps TRBD1 (6 bases). Between the trimmed V and J ends, which lost 4 bases and 4 bases, there was a span of 16 bases. CDR1 and CDR2 (germline): MGHRA, YSYEKL. The CDR3 consists of 15 residues. CDR3 loop: CASSPPGRGAYGYTF. As DNA, the CDR3 is TGCGCCAGCAGCCCCCCCGGCCGGGGGGCCTATGGCTACACCTTC.

The V and J genes are TRBV28 and TRBJ2-5, with D maybe TRBD2 (6 bases). Gene TRBJ2-7 matches the end of the DNA better, so the J call may be wrong. The CDR3 loop spans 14 amino acids. Per germline, CDR1 MDHEN and CDR2 SYDVKM. The CDR3 sequence: CASRNSGSSYEQYF. CDR3 in DNA: TGTGCCAGCAGAAATAGCGGAAGTTCCTACGAGCAGTACTTC.

V usage is TRBV6-1 and J usage is TRBJ1-1; 7 positions agree with TRBD1. Germline V CDR1 and CDR2: MNHNS, SASEGT. This CDR3 is built from 14 residues. V was pared by 8 bases and J by 4 bases, with 10 bases of the junction left unmatched. In DNA, the CDR3 is TGTGCCAGCCTCGCCAGGGGGGCGGGCACTGAAGCTTTCTTT. Protein sequence: CASLARGAGTEAFF.

In its sample, this clone was seen a few times. The chain links TRBV9 to TRBJ2-1; 9 bases line up with TRBD2. CDR1 is SGDLS and CDR2 is YYNGEE in the germline V gene. V was clipped by 2 bases and J by 4 bases; unmatched bases: 4. This CDR3 region has 15 residues. CDR3 amino acids: CASSVDLAGYNEQFF. The DNA for the CDR3 is TGTGCCAGCAGCGTGGACCTAGCGGGGTACAATGAGCAGTTCTTC. Full variable domain (rest looked up from reference TRBV9 and TRBJ2-1): DSGVTQTPKHLITATGQRVTLRCSPRSGDLSVYWYQQSLDQGLQFLIQYYNGEERAKGNILERFSAQQFPDLHSELNLSSLELGDSALYFCASSVDLAGYNEQFFGPGTRLTVL.

This clone was seen a single time. This sequence joins TRBV2 and TRBJ2-2; D unclear. This CDR3 is 13 amino acids long. The V end was cut by 3 bases, the J end by 4 bases, with 6 bases between. Looked up from germline, CDR1 is SNHLY and CDR2 is FYNNEI. The DNA of the CDR3 is TGTGCCAGCAGTGACAGTCTCACCGGGGAGCTGTTTTTT. Encoded protein: CASSDSLTGELFF.

This sequence joins TRBV28 and TRBJ2-2; D gene ambiguous. CDR1 is MDHEN, CDR2 SYDVKM, per germline. This CDR3 spans 14 amino acids. V shed 3 bases and J shed 9 bases, with 14 bases lying between them. The CDR3 sequence is CASSFSTANRELFF. Written as DNA, the CDR3 is TGTGCCAGCAGTTTTTCGACTGCTAACCGGGAGCTGTTTTTT.

J is TRBJ2-3 and V is TRBV5-1, with 8 bases fitting TRBD2. CDR1 and CDR2 from the germline V gene are SGHRS and YFSETQ. J was trimmed by 4 bases and V by 8 bases; bases with no gene match: 12. This CDR3 has 15 amino acids. CDR3 loop: CASSHGSGRSDTQYF. The CDR3 nucleotides are TGCGCCAGTTCACATGGGAGCGGGAGATCAGATACGCAGTATTTT.

This chain connects TRBV19 to TRBJ1-1, with D hard to call. V dropped 0 bases and J dropped 2 bases, with 7 bases sitting between them. CDR3 length: 14 amino acids. CDR1 and CDR2 from the germline V gene are LNHDA and SQIVND (reference sequence). This CDR3 is CASSIERANTEAFF. In nucleotides, the CDR3 is TGTGCCAGTAGTATAGAGCGGGCTAACACTGAAGCTTTCTTT.

The chain has TRBV7-9 and TRBJ1-1; D not certain. The germline CDR1 and CDR2 sequences are SEHNR and FQNEAQ (reference sequence). With 4 bases removed from V and 4 bases from J, the gap between germline ends came to 10 bases. The length of the CDR3 is 13 residues. CDR3 in amino acids: CASSWEEPTEAFF. CDR3 nucleotide sequence: TGTGCCAGCAGCTGGGAGGAACCCACTGAAGCTTTCTTT.

This clone has a single count. V usage is TRBV5-1 and J usage is TRBJ2-5, with 7 bases fitting TRBD1. The J call may be faulty, since TRBJ2-7 better matches the DNA end. Germline-derived CDR1 and CDR2 are SGHRS and YFSETQ. There are 13 residues in the CDR3. The DNA for the CDR3 is TGCGCCAGCAGCCCGACAGGGACCTACGAGCAGTACTTC. Its translation is CASSPTGTYEQYF.

This chain connects TRBV6-5 to TRBJ2-1; maybe TRBD2 (6 bases). CDR3 length: 16 residues. Trimming took 7 bases from V and 0 from J, leaving 16 bases between them. The V gene's germline CDR1 is MNHEY and CDR2 SVGAGI. The CDR3 nucleotides read TGTGCCAGCACTTATAGCGGTACGAGCTCCTACAATGAGCAGTTCTTC. Translated, it gives CASTYSGTSSYNEQFF.

The V call is TRBV10-3, the J call TRBJ1-1; TRBD1 is a possible D gene (6 bases). CDR1 and CDR2 from the germline V gene are ENHRY and SYGVKD. The CDR3 is 14 amino acids. V lost 6 bases and J lost 2, with 13 bases in between. The CDR3 DNA sequence: TGTGCCATCAGCCCGACAGGTTCAAACACTGAAGCTTTCTTT. It is translated as CAISPTGSNTEAFF.

This chain connects TRBV6-6 to TRBJ2-2; TRBD1 matches 7 bases. V lost 10 bases to trimming and J lost 5 bases; unmatched junction nucleotides: 13. In germline, CDR1 is MNHNY, CDR2 SVGAGI (reference sequence). CDR3 length: 15 amino acids. The CDR3 DNA reads TGTGCCACCTTCGGCCAAGGGGGCCGAACCGGGGAGCTGTTTTTT. Amino acid sequence: CATFGQGGRTGELFF.